This record concerns one TCR beta chain sequence. A read error may produce the germline difference seen at one junction end. The same CDR3 also results from other DNA sequences found in this sample. Germline V gene data show CDR1 as MGHRA and CDR2 as YSYEKL. This CDR3 has 14 amino acids. In the authors' workflow: It was from reference gene primer amplification that nucleated cell counts were estimated. Clones were read by immunoSEQ multiplex PCR, and TCRdb kept only the in-frame ones, dropping some. The D gene and trimming were derived from the DNA, and the V and J assignments and clone size from that table. The repertoire holds about 200,000 clones, with around 82% as singletons. These data belong to a study of blood T cell repertoires in COVID-19. Study context: Some COVID-19 samples were acute and others convalescent; all came from the United States, Italy and Spain. Sources were T cells, B-cell-depleted T cells, or PBMCs; the material itself was cDNA or gDNA.

V usage is TRBV4-1 and J usage is TRBJ2-2; perhaps TRBD1 as D (6 bases). This receptor was obtained from a woman between 65 and 79 years old with acute or convalescent COVID-19. Sequencing was done on a sample of peripheral blood. The CDR3 DNA reads TGTGCCAGCAGCCAGGATACAGGGCCCGGGGAGCTGTTTTTT. Translated: CASSQDTGPGELFF.